These 3 T cell receptor beta chains were sequenced from one sample in a study of PD-L1 blockade in urothelial cancer. The method was immunoSEQ multiplex PCR; TCRdb's version includes in-frame clones alone and lacks a portion of them. The sample holds around 100,000 clones, around 89% seen once. The time point here: pretreatment peripheral blood. The source was PBMCs, collected around atezolizumab (anti-PD-L1) treatment. Receptors originate from a man aged 60 to 75 with urothelial cancer.

This clone was seen only once. This chain joins TRBV28 and TRBJ1-3, with D possibly being TRBD1 (6 bases). The V gene's germline CDR1 is MDHEN and CDR2 SYDVKM. With 5 bases removed from V and 4 bases from J, the gap between germline ends came to 12 bases. CDR3 length equals 14 residues. The CDR3 bases are TGTGCCAGCAGTATTAGGGGGTCCGGAAACACCATATATTTT. It encodes CASSIRGSGNTIYF.

This clone was picked up one time. The V and J genes are TRBV4-3 and TRBJ2-1, with 13 bases fitting TRBD2. The CDR3 spans 19 residues. CDR1 is LGHNA, CDR2 YSLEER, per germline. The V gene end was trimmed by 3 bases and the J gene end by 8 bases; junction bases not matched to a gene: 16. CDR3 in amino acids: CASSQSEIPGLAGRYEQFF. CDR3 DNA sequence: TGCGCCAGCAGCCAGAGTGAGATCCCGGGACTAGCGGGGAGGTATGAGCAGTTCTTC.

This clone came up a few times. This chain links TRBV7-7 with TRBJ1-1, with no clear D. This CDR3 spans 13 amino acids. Trimming took off 4 bases at V and 6 bases at J, with 12 bases between the two ends. Per the germline V gene, CDR1 is SSHAT and CDR2 is FNYEAQ (reference sequence). The CDR3 region has the DNA TGTGCCAGCAGCTCAAGTGAAAGCGCTGAAGCTTTCTTT. It is translated as CASSSSESAEAFF. Combining the CDR3 with reference TRBV7-7 and TRBJ1-1 gives the whole variable domain GAGVSQSPRYKVTKRGQDVTLRCDPISSHATLYWYQQALGQGPEFLTYFNYEAQPDKSGLPSDRFSAERPEGSISTLTIQRTEQRDSAMYRCASSSSESAEAFFGQGTRLTVV.